This TCR beta chain was sequenced in a study of Ad26.COV2.S vaccination and SARS-CoV-2 variants (dated by TCRdb to the early 2020s). Regarding the research as a whole: Vaccine-arm donors came from COV1001, a multicentre, randomized, double-blind, placebo-controlled phase I-IIa trial of Ad26.COV2.S in healthy adults. Participants in the trial were split at random into five groups of five each, receiving low-dose or high-dose Ad26.COV2.S once or twice, or else placebo on both occasions. A total of around 32 samples were included in the TCR-sequenced set, comprising around 19 Ad26.COV2.S vaccine recipients, 5 placebo recipients and 8 SARS-CoV-2 convalescent individuals. TCRbeta repertoire sequencing served as the tool for gauging how specific and how broad the SARS-CoV-2-reactive T cell receptors were following Ad26.COV2.S vaccination. Ad26.COV2.S was given intramuscularly at 5x10^10 or 1x10^11 viral particles, as a single shot or as two shots 56 days apart. Throughout the experiments and outcome assessment, investigators stayed blinded to trial group allocation. The study at large found these results: According to the authors, total T cell responses may have been underestimated by the TCR breadth and depth analyses. Ad26.COV2.S recipients had higher spike-specific TCR breadth than placebo recipients (P = 0.0014). Non-spike TCR breadth was comparable between vaccine and placebo recipients, consistent with the vaccine containing only spike. After vaccination, spike-specific CD8+ and CD4+ T cell responses were reported to show substantial breadth. The study lacked the statistical power to compare responses across vaccine doses or regimens.

TCRbeta CDR3 regions were sequenced with the immunoSEQ Assay. After extraction, genomic DNA underwent amplification by bias-controlled multiplex PCR, followed by high-throughput sequencing. The authors processed their data as follows. To quantify the absolute abundance of every unique TCRbeta CDR3 region, sequences were collapsed and filtered. T cell fraction was estimated by normalizing TCRbeta template counts to usable DNA, which was measured by amplifying reference genes present in all nucleated cells. Repertoire TCRs were annotated as SARS-CoV-2-specific by exact matching of V gene, CDR3 amino acid sequence and J gene to a known reactive TCR set. The reference SARS-CoV-2 TCR set came from MIRA and was filtered for enrichment in COVID-19-positive ImmuneCODE repertoires, removing public or cross-reactive TCRs. Using the MIRA antigens, annotated TCRs were further analysed by specific ORF or by position within an ORF. Breadth was defined as annotated unique rearrangements over total unique productive rearrangements; depth was the summed frequency of those rearrangements. Two-sided Wilcoxon rank-sum tests were used to compare TCR breadth between groups. The table was pulled from immuneACCESS by TCRdb, which kept in-frame rearrangements only. Such tables lose some clones; where checked, under half of the loss comes from unresolved V genes, and the rest has no known cause. D and trimming were read from the DNA, whereas the V and J calls and clone size are those reported in that table. The sample includes about 680,000 clones, with roughly 90% observed a single time. The top ten constitute about 1.5% of the sample.

The label giving this sample's treatment or condition can be read as: around 19 received Ad26.COV2.S at low or high dose, single or two shots; a few received placebo; per-sample allocation not given. Repertoires of vaccine and placebo recipients were sequenced from samples collected on day 63 after the first injection. Cohort 1b enrolled 25 to 30 adults aged 18-55 years at a single site in Boston, USA, between 29 July and 7 August 2020. Ad26.COV2.S consisted of a replication-incompetent adenovirus type 26 vector by which a prefusion-stabilized SARS-CoV-2 spike protein from the original Wuhan strain was expressed. From its cysteine to its phenylalanine, the CDR3 spans 15 amino acids. Only the CDR3 DNA stays, 45 bases, in frame from base 1. Here V drops 2 bases and J drops 5 bases, and the junction holds 4 bases not matched to any gene. CDR1 and CDR2 (KGHSH, LQKENI) derive from the germline V gene.

As regards this clone: Its antigen is not yet known. One base away there is no much larger clone; base qualities are not given.

This receptor was taken from a person between 18 and 65 years old who received the Ad26.COV2.S COVID-19 vaccine or a placebo. The chain employs TRBV18 and TRBJ1-5; 9 middle bases align to TRBD1. The sample in question was peripheral blood, obtained in a trial of Ad26.COV2.S vaccine versus placebo. The bases are TGTGCCAGCTCACCAACGGGACAGGGCGATCAGCCCCAGCATTTT. Its coded protein is CASSPTGQGDQPQHF.